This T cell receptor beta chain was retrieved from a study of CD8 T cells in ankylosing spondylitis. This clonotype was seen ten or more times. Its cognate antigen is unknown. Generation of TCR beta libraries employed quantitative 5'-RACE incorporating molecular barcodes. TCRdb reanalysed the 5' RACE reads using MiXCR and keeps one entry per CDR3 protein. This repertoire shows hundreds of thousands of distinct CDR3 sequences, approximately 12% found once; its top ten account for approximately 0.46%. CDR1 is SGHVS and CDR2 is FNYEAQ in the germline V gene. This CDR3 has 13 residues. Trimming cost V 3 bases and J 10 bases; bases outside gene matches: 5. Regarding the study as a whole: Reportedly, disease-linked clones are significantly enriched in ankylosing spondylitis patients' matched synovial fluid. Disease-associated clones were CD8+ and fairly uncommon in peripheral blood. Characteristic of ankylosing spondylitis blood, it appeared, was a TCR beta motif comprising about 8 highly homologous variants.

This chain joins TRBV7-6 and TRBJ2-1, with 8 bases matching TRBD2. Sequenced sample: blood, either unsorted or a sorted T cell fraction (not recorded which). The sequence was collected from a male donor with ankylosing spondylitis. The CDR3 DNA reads TGTGCCAGCAGCTTTCTAGCGGGTGAAGAGCAGTTCTTC. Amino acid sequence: CASSFLAGEEQFF.